Listed here is a single T cell receptor beta chain. Its target is not known. A read error may explain this, as a much larger clone is one base away. This specimen belongs to a study of breast tumors, draining lymph nodes, adjacent tissues. Regarding the study as a whole: Findings are consistent with lymph node origin and intratumoral expansion of most tumor T cells. Tumor T cell lymph node origin was a supported hypothesis, not proven. Luminal-like breast cancer showed significantly greater tumor-nontumor repertoire similarity than basal-like breast cancer did. Compared with lymph nodes, tumors were less diverse; compared with nontumor tissue, more.

The lymph nodes were axillary draining lymph nodes from breast cancer patients. Germline CDR1 SGHRS, CDR2 YFSETQ. The CDR3 spans 14 residues. TCRdb re-called the multiplex PCR reads through MiXCR, storing one row per CDR3 protein. Of some 140,000 distinct CDR3 sequences listed, 20% to 25% are singletons. The sample taken for sequencing was axillary lymph node tissue. This rearrangement joins TRBV5-1 to TRBJ2-7; possibly TRBD2 for D (5 bases). The clonotype originates from a female donor with breast cancer. Some clones in this sample may be carry-over from other donors' samples. The DNA for the CDR3 is TGCGCCAGCAGCTTGTCCGGGGATTCCTACGCGCAGTACTTC. Protein product: CASSLSGDSYAQYF.